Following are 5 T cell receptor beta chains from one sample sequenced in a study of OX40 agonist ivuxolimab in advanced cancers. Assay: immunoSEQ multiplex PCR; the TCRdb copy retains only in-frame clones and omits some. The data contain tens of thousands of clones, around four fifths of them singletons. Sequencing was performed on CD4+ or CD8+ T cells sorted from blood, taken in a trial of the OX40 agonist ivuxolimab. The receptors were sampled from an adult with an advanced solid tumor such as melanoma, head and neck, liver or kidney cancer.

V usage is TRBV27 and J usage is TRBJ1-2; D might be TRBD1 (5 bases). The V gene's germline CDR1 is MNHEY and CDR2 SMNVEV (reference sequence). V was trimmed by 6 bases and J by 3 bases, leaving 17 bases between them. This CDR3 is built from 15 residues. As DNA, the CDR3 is TGTGCCAGCAGCTGGAACCGGGACGGCTACTATGGCTACACCTTC. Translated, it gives CASSWNRDGYYGYTF.

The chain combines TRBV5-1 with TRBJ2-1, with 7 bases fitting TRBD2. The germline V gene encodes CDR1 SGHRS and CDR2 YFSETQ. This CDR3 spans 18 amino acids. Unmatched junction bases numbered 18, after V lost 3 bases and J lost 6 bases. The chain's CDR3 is CASSSPPFPGLRFNEQFF. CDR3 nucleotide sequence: TGCGCCAGCAGCTCACCACCATTCCCGGGACTAAGGTTCAATGAGCAGTTCTTC.

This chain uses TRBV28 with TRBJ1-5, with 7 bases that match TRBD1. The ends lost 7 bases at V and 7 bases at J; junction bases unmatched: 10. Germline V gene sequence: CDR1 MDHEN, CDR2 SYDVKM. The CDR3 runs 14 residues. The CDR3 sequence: CASINVQGRQPQHF. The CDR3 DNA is TGTGCCAGCATTAATGTACAGGGGCGACAGCCCCAGCATTTT.

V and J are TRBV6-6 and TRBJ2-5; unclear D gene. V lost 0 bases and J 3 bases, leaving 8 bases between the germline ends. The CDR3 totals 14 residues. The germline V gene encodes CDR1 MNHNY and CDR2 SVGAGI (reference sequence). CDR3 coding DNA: TGTGCCAGCAGTTACTCTGGGGATGAAGAGACCCAGTACTTC. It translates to CASSYSGDEETQYF.

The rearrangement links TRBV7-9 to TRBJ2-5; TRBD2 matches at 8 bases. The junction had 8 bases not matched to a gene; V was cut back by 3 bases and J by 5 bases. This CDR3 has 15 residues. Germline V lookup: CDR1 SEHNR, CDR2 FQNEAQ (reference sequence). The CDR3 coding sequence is TGTGCCAGCAGCTTTGCTAGCGGGTTAGGGGAGACCCAGTACTTC. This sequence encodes CASSFASGLGETQYF. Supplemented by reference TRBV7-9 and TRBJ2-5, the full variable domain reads DTGVSQNPRHKITKRGQNVTFRCDPISEHNRLYWYRQTLGQGPEFLTYFQNEAQLEKSRLLSDRFSAERPKGSFSTLEIQRTEQGDSAMYLCASSFASGLGETQYFGPGTRLLVL.